This T cell receptor beta chain was profiled in a study of blood T cell repertoires in COVID-19. Study at large: The United States, Italy and Spain supplied acute and convalescent COVID-19 samples. Sources were T cells, B-cell-depleted T cells, or PBMCs; the material itself was cDNA or gDNA.

How the authors handled the data: Reference gene primer amplification in the assay estimated nucleated cell counts. Repertoires were generated with immunoSEQ multiplex PCR, while TCRdb's copy carries only in-frame clones and drops some. The V and J calls and clone size come from that table; D and trimming were worked out from the DNA. The data contain roughly 220,000 clones, about four fifths of them seen just once; the ten biggest clones take up about 2.4%. Sequenced sample: peripheral blood. The receptor's source is a woman aged 55-69 years with acute or convalescent COVID-19.

The CDR3 loop is CASSLGDRSTNEKLFF. CDR3 DNA sequence: TGTGCCAGCAGCTTAGGGGACAGGTCAACTAATGAAAAACTGTTTTTT. V usage is TRBV7-9 and J usage is TRBJ1-4, with TRBD1 matching 8 bases. The CDR3 is 16 amino acids. Germline CDR1 SEHNR, CDR2 FQNEAQ (reference sequence). Trimming at V came to 1 base and at J to 0 bases, leaving 1 base not matched to a gene.